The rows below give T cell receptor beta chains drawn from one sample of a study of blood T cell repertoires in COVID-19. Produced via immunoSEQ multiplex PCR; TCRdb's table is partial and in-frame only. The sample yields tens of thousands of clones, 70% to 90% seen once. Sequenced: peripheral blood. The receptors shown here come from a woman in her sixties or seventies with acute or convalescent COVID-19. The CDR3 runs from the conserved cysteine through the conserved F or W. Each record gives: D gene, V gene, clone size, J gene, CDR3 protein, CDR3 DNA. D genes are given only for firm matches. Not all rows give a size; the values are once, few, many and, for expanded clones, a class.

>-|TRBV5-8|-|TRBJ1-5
CASSSDKLRGVNQPQHF
TGTGCCAGCAGCTCGGACAAGCTCAGGGGTGTCAATCAGCCCCAGCATTTT
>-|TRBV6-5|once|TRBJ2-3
CASRGSGGVRSTQYF
TGTGCCAGCAGAGGATCAGGAGGGGTTAGAAGTACGCAGTATTTT
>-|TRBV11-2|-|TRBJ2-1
CASSSPRGFLALNEQFF
TGTGCCAGCAGCTCCCCGAGGGGCTTTCTAGCGCTCAATGAGCAGTTCTTC
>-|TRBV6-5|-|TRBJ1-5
CASSYNTGKGQPQHF
TGTGCCAGCAGTTACAATACAGGGAAGGGTCAGCCCCAGCATTTT
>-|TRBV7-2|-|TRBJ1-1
CASSLAYRGEAFF
TGTGCCAGCAGCTTAGCGTATCGGGGTGAAGCTTTCTTT
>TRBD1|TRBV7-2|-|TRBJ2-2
CASSQDRVDTGELFF
TGTGCCAGCAGCCAGGACAGGGTTGACACCGGGGAGCTGTTTTTT
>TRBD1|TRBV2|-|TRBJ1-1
CASRPRQGGTEAFF
TGTGCCAGCAGACCCCGACAGGGGGGCACTGAAGCTTTCTTT
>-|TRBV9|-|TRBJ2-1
CASSVDPAGLARNEQFF
TGTGCCAGCAGCGTAGACCCCGCGGGACTTGCGAGAAATGAGCAGTTCTTC
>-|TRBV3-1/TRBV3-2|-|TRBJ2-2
CASSVTGGTGELFF
TGTGCCAGCAGCGTCACCGGGGGAACCGGGGAGCTGTTTTTT
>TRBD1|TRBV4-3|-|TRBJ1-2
CASSQANRGGYGYTF
TGCGCCAGCAGCCAGGCTAACAGGGGAGGCTATGGCTACACCTTC
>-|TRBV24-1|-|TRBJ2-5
CATSDQTGGWWETQYF
TGTGCCACCAGTGATCAGACCGGGGGATGGTGGGAGACCCAGTACTTC
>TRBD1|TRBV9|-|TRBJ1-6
CASSVRDRVISSPLHF
TGTGCCAGCAGCGTTAGGGACAGGGTTATTTCTTCACCCCTCCACTTT
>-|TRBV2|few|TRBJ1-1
CASSGQGKNMNTEAFF
TGTGCCAGCAGTGGTCAGGGGAAGAACATGAACACTGAAGCTTTCTTT
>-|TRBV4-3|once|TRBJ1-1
CASSHPPGQRGDTEAFF
TGCGCCAGCAGCCACCCTCCGGGTCAACGGGGGGACACTGAAGCTTTCTTT
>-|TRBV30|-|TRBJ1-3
CAWSIRSVSGNTIYF
TGTGCCTGGAGTATTCGGTCCGTTTCGGGAAACACCATATATTTT
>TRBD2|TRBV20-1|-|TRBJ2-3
CSAGGEGVSSSDTQYF
TGCAGTGCTGGTGGGGAGGGCGTCTCGTCTTCAGATACGCAGTATTTT
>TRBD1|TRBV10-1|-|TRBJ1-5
CARQGPIGAQHF
TGCGCCCGACAGGGACCGATCGGGGCCCAGCATTTT
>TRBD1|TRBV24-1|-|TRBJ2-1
CATTGGALEYNEQFF
TGTGCCACGACAGGGGGGGCCCTTGAATACAATGAGCAGTTCTTC
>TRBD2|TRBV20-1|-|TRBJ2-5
CSASGVPGGPRETQYF
TGCAGTGCTAGTGGGGTCCCGGGGGGGCCGAGAGAGACCCAGTACTTC
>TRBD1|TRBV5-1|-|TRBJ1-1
CASSGRTGGYMNTEAFF
TGCGCCAGCAGCGGGCGGACAGGGGGCTACATGAACACTGAAGCTTTCTTT
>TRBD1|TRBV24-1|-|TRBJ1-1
CATSDSQGFAEAFF
TGTGCCACCAGTGACTCACAGGGGTTTGCTGAAGCTTTCTTT
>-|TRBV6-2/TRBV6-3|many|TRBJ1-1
CASSLTGTEAFF
TGTGCCAGCAGTTTAACGGGCACTGAAGCTTTCTTT
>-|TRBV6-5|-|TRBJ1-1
CASSFDTTATEAFF
TGTGCCAGCAGTTTCGACACCACCGCGACTGAAGCTTTCTTT
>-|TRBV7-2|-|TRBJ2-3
CASSVRGAAGDTQYF
TGTGCCAGCAGCGTCCGCGGGGCCGCGGGGGATACGCAGTATTTT
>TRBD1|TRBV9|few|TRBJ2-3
CASSERGQVSTDTQYF
TGTGCCAGCAGCGAGAGGGGGCAGGTTAGCACAGATACGCAGTATTTT
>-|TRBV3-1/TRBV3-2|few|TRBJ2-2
CASSQDQGGQSTGELFF
TGTGCCAGCAGCCAAGATCAAGGCGGCCAGTCCACCGGGGAGCTGTTTTTT
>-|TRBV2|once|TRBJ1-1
CASVQGSMNTEAFF
TGTGCCAGCGTTCAGGGGTCCATGAACACTGAAGCTTTCTTT
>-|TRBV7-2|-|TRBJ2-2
CASSSGTSNTGELFF
TGTGCCAGCAGCTCGGGGACTTCGAACACCGGGGAGCTGTTTTTT
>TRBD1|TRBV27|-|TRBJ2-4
CASSRTGGGWNIQYF
TGTGCCAGCAGTAGGACAGGGGGCGGTTGGAACATTCAGTACTTC
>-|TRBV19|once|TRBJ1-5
CASSIEADSYSNQPQHF
TGTGCCAGTAGTATAGAGGCGGACTCGTATAGCAATCAGCCCCAGCATTTT
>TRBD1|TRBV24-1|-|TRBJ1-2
CATSVHIGQGIYGYTF
TGTGCCACCAGTGTCCACATAGGACAGGGAATCTACGGCTACACCTTC